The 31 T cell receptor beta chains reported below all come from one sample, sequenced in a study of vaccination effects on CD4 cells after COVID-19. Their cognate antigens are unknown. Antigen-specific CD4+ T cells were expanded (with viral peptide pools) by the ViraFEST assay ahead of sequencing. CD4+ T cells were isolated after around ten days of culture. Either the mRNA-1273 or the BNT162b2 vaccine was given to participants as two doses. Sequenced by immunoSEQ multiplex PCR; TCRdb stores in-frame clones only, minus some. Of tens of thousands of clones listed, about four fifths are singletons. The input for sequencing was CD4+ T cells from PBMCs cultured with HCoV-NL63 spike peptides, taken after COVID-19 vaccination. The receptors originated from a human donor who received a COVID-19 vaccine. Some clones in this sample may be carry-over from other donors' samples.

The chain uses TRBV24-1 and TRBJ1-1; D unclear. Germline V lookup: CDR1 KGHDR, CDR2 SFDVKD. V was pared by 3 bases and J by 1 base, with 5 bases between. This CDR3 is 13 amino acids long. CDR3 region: CATSDRQNTEAFF. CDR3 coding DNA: TGTGCCACCAGTGATAGACAGAACACTGAAGCTTTCTTT.

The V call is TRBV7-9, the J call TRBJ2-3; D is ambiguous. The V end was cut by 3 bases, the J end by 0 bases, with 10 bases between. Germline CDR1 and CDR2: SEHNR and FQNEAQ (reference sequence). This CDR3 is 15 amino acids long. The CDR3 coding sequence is TGTGCCAGCAGCTTGGGCAGGTCTAGCACAGATACGCAGTATTTT. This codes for CASSLGRSSTDTQYF.

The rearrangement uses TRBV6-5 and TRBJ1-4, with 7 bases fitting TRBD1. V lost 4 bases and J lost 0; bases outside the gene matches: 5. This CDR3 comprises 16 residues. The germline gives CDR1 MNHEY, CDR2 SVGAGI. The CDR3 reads CASSLSTGATNEKLFF. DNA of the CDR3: TGTGCCAGCAGTTTAAGTACAGGGGCAACTAATGAAAAACTGTTTTTT.

The CDR3 loop is CASSPRGAYEQYV. As DNA, the CDR3 is TGTGCCAGCAGTCCAAGGGGTGCCTACGAGCAGTACGTC. The chain is built from TRBV2 and TRBJ2-7; a possible D gene is TRBD1 (5 bases). The ends were cut back, 5 bases at V and 2 bases at J, with 10 bases in the middle. This CDR3 comprises 13 residues. The germline CDR1 and CDR2 sequences are SNHLY and FYNNEI.

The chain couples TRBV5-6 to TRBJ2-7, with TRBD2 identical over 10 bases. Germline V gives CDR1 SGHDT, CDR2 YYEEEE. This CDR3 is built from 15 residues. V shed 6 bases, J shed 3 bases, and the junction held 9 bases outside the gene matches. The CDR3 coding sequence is TGTGCCAGCAAAAGATTAGCGGGGGGTTTCTACGAGCAGTACGTC. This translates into CASKRLAGGFYEQYV.

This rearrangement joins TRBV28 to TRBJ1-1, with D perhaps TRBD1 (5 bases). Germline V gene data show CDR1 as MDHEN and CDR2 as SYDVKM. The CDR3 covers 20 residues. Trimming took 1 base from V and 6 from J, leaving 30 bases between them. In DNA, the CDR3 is TGTGCCAGCAGTTTATTGCGGACACCAATTATCCATAAGGCAGGCGCTGAAGCTTTCTTT. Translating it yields CASSLLRTPIIHKAGAEAFF. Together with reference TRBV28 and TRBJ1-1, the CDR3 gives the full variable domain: DVKVTQSSRYLVKRTGEKVFLECVQDMDHENMFWYRQDPGLGLRLIYFSYDVKMKEKGDIPEGYSVSREKKERFSLILESASTNQTSMYLCASSLLRTPIIHKAGAEAFFGQGTRLTVV.

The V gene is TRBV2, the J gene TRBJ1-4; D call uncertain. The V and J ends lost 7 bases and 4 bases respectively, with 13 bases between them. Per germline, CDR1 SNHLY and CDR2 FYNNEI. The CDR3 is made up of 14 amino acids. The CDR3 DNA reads TGTGCCAGCAAGATCAGGCTGATTAATGAAAAACTGTTTTTT. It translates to CASKIRLINEKLFF.

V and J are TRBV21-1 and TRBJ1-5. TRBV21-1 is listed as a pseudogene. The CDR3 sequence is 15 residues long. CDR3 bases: TGTGCCAGCAGCGACCAGGACCGGGTGTATGAGCCCCAGCATTTT. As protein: CASSDQDRVYEPQHF.

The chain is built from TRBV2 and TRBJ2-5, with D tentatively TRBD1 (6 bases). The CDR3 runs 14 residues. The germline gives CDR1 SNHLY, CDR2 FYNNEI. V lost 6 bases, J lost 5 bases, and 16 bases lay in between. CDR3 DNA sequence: TGTGCCAGCAGGAATAGGGGGTCGTGGGAGACCCAGTACTTC. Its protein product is CASRNRGSWETQYF.

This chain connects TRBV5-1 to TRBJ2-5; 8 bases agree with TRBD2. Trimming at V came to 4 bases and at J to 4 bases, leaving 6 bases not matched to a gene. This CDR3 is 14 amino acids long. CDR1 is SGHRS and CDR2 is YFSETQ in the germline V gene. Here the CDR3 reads CASSVGLGLETQYF. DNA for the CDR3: TGCGCCAGCAGCGTGGGACTAGGATTAGAGACCCAGTACTTC.

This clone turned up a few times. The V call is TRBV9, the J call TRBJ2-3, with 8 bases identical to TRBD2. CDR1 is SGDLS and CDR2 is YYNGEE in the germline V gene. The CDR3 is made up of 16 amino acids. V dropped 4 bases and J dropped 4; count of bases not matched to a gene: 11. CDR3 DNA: TGTGCCAGCAGCCCCCCGGCGGGGGGAAGTCCAGATACGCAGTATTTT. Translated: CASSPPAGGSPDTQYF.

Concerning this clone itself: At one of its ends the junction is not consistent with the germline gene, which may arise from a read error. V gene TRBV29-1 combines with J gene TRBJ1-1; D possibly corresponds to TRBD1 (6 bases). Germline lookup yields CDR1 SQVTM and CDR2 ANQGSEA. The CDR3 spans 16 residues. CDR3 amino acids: CSIEEGGGTLNTEAFF. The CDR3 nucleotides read TGCAGCATTGAAGAAGGGGGAGGAACCCTGAACACTGAAGCTTTCTTT. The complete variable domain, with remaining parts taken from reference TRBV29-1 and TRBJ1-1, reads SAVISQKPSRDICQRGTSLTIQCQVDSQVTMMFWYRQQPGQSLTLIATANQGSEATYESGFVIDKFPISRPNLTFSTLTVSNMSPEDSSIYLCSIEEGGGTLNTEAFFGQGTRLTVV.

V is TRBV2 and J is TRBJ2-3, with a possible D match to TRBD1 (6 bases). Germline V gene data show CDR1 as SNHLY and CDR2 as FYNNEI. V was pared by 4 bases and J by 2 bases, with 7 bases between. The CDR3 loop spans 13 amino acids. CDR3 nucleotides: TGTGCCAGCAGTGGGGACACCACAGATACGCAGTATTTT. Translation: CASSGDTTDTQYF.

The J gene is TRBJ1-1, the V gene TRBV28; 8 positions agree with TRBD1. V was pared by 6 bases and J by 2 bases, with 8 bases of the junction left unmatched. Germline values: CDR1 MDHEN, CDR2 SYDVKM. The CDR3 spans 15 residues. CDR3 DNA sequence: TGTGCCAGCAGACCCTCTGACAGGGGAAACACTGAAGCTTTCTTT. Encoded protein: CASRPSDRGNTEAFF.

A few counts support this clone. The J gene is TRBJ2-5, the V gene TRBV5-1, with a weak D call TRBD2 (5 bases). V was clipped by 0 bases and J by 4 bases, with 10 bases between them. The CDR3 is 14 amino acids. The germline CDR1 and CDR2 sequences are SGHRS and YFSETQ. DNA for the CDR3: TGCGCCAGCAGCTTGGGAGGGTCCTTAGAGACCCAGTACTTC. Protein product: CASSLGGSLETQYF.

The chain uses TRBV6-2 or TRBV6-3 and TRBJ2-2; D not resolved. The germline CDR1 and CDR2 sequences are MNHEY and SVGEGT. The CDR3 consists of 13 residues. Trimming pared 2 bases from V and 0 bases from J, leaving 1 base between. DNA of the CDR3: TGTGCCAGCAGTTACCCGAACACCGGGGAGCTGTTTTTT. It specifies CASSYPNTGELFF.

CDR3 bases: TGTGCCAGCAGTCCAACAGGGAACTATGGCTACACCTTC. Residues: CASSPTGNYGYTF. The rearrangement links TRBV27 to TRBJ1-2, with D maybe TRBD1 (6 bases). From germline, CDR1 is MNHEY and CDR2 SMNVEV (reference sequence). The CDR3 length is 13 residues. The V end lost 5 bases, the J end lost 2 bases, and 9 bases lay between the germline ends.

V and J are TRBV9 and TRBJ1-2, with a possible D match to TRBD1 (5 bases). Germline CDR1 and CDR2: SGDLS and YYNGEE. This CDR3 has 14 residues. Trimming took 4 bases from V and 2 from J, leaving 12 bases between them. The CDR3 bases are TGTGCCAGCAGCCGGGACGTACAAAACTATGGCTACACCTTC. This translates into CASSRDVQNYGYTF.

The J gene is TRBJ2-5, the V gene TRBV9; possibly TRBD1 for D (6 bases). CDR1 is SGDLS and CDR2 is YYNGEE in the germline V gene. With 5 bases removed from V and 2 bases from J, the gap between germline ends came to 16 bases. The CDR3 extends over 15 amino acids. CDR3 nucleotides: TGTGCCAGCAGTTGGCAGGACAGAGGTCAAGAGACCCAGTACTTC. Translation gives CASSWQDRGQETQYF.

The CDR3 spells CAILRQGRSDTGELFF. The CDR3 DNA reads as TGTGCCATCCTACGACAGGGCCGGTCGGACACCGGGGAGCTGTTTTTT. The chain is built from TRBV10-3 and TRBJ2-2, with 7 bases fitting TRBD1. From germline, CDR1 is ENHRY and CDR2 SYGVKD. V gave up 8 bases and J gave up 3 bases; unmatched junction bases: 12. The CDR3 consists of 16 residues.

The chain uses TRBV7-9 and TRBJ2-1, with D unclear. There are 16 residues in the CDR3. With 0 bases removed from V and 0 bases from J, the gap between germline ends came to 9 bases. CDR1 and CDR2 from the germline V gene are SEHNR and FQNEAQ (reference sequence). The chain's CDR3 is CASSLAAAFSYNEQFF. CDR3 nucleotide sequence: TGTGCCAGCAGCTTAGCGGCGGCCTTCTCCTACAATGAGCAGTTCTTC. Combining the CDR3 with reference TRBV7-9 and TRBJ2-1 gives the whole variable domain DTGVSQNPRHKITKRGQNVTFRCDPISEHNRLYWYRQTLGQGPEFLTYFQNEAQLEKSRLLSDRFSAERPKGSFSTLEIQRTEQGDSAMYLCASSLAAAFSYNEQFFGPGTRLTVL.

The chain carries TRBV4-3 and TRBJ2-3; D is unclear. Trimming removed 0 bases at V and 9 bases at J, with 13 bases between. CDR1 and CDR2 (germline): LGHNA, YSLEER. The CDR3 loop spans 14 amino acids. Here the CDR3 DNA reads TGCGCCAGCAGCCAAGAAAAAAGCCAGAGGACGCAGTATTTT. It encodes CASSQEKSQRTQYF.

CDR3 region: CASSQDRTYGYTF. Written as DNA, the CDR3 is TGTGCCAGCAGTCAGGACAGGACCTATGGCTACACCTTC. The gene calls are TRBV12-3 or TRBV12-4 and TRBJ1-2, with TRBD1 matching over 7 bases. The CDR3 is made up of 13 amino acids. V lost 5 bases, J lost 4 bases, and 4 bases stayed unmatched.

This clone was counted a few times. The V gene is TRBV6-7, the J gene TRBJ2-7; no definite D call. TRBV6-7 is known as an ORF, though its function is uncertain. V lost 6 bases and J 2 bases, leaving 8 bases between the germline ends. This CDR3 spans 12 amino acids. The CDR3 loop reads CASRLQTYEQYV. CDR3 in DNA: TGTGCCAGCAGACTCCAGACCTACGAGCAGTACGTC.

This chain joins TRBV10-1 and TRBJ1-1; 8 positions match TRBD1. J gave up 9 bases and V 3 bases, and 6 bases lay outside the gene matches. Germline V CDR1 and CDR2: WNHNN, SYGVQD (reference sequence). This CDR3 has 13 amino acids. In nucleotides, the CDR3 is TGCGCCAGCAGTGAACACGGACAGGGTAAAGCTTTCTTT. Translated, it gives CASSEHGQGKAFF.

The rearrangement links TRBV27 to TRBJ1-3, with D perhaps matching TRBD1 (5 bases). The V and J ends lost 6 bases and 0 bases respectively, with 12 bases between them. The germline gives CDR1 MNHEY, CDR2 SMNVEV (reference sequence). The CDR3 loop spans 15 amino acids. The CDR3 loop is CASSTGTPSGNTIYF. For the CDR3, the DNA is TGTGCCAGCAGCACCGGGACTCCCTCTGGAAACACCATATATTTT.

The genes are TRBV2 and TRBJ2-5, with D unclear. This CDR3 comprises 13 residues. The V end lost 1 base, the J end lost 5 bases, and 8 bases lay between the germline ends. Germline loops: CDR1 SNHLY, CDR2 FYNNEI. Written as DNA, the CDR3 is TGTGCCAGCAGTGAAGTCCCTGCCGAGACCCAGTACTTC. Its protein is CASSEVPAETQYF.

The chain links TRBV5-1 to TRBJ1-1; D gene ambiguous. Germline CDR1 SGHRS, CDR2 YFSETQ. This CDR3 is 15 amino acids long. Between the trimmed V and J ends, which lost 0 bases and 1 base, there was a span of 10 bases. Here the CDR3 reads CASSLVSAGNTEAFF. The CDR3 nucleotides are TGCGCCAGCAGCTTGGTTTCGGCGGGGAACACTGAAGCTTTCTTT.

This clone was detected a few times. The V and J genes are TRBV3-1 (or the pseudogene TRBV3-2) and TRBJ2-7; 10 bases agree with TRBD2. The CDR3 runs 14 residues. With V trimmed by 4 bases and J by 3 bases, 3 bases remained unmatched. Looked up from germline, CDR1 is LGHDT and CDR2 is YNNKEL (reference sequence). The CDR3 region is CASSPSGGNYEQYV. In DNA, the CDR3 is TGTGCCAGCAGCCCTAGCGGGGGAAACTACGAGCAGTACGTC.

This CDR3 reads CASSSVTGGTEAFF. The CDR3 nucleotides are TGTGCCAGCAGTTCCGTGACAGGGGGCACTGAAGCTTTCTTT. The genes are TRBV6-5 and TRBJ1-1; 9 positions agree with TRBD1. Per germline, CDR1 MNHEY and CDR2 SVGAGI. The junction had 4 bases not matched to a gene; V was cut back by 4 bases and J by 4 bases. The CDR3 has 14 amino acids.

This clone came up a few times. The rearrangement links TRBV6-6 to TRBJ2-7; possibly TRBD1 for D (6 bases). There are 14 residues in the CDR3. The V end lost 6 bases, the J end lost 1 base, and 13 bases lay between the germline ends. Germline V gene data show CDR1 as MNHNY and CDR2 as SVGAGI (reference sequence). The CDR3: CASRPDRPSYEQYV. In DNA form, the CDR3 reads TGTGCCAGCAGACCTGACAGGCCTTCCTACGAGCAGTACGTC.